The TCR beta chain described here comes from a study of blood T cell repertoires in COVID-19. The method was immunoSEQ multiplex PCR; TCRdb's version includes in-frame clones alone and lacks a portion of them. The profile covers about 34,000 clones, with 90% appearing a single time and roughly 42% taken by the ten largest. The CDR3 totals 15 residues. V was cut by 2 bases and J by 3 bases, with 12 bases left in between. CDR1 is SGHNT and CDR2 is YYREEE in the germline V gene (reference sequence). This TCR was sampled from a man aged 60 to 75 with active or convalescent COVID-19. The material sequenced was peripheral blood. The chain carries TRBV5-4 and TRBJ2-1; perhaps TRBD2 as D (5 bases). CDR3 DNA sequence: TGTGCCAGCAGCTTCGGCGGGTCCTACTACAATGAGCAGTTCTTC. As protein: CASSFGGSYYNEQFF.